The clone carrying this T cell receptor (beta chain) occurred a few times. Its specificity is unknown. This record comes from a study of blood T cells in healthy people across ages. On the study more broadly: Template switching recovered approximately one barcoded beta molecule for every two T cells. General observations from the study: PBMCs that were unsorted prevented a conclusive naive versus antigen-experienced comparison.

Germline assignment: CDR1 MNHEY and CDR2 SVGAGI. After removal of 0 bases from V and 2 bases from J, the junction contained 9 bases not matched to a gene. The CDR3 consists of 19 residues. For the second PCR, which ran for about 7 to 12 cycles, a sample-barcoded 5' primer and a J-beta primer mix were used. TCRdb called the 5' RACE reads again in MiXCR, with one record for every CDR3 protein. The data hold 380,000 or so distinct CDR3 sequences, with approximately 52% observed a single time. This clonotype was obtained from a man aged 55 to 69 in good health. The chain carries TRBV6-5 and TRBJ2-6; 8 bases line up with TRBD2. Sequencing was performed on blood. CDR3 sequence (DNA): TGTGCCAGCAGTTACTCGAGGACCCGAGCGGGGGCTGGGGCCAACGTCCTGACTTTC. This codes for CASSYSRTRAGAGANVLTF.